These 20 T cell receptor beta chains were sequenced from one sample in a study of T cells in Graves' hyperthyroidism and ophthalmopathy. RNA transcripts served as the template for amplifying TCR beta CDR3 regions. The HTBI primer set served for first-round RT-PCR of the TCR CDR3. MiXCR was run by TCRdb on the multiplex PCR reads, yielding one entry per CDR3 protein. Of over 550,000 distinct CDR3 sequences listed, around 17% are singletons. The sample consisted of blood. Receptors were obtained from a woman younger than 30 with Graves' hyperthyroidism.

The rearrangement joins TRBV4-2 to TRBJ1-2; 7 nucleotides agree with TRBD1. The germline V gene has CDR1 LGHNA and CDR2 YNFKEQ. There are 14 residues in the CDR3. Trimming removed 4 bases from V and 7 bases from J; junction bases left unmatched: 9. Here the CDR3 DNA reads TGTGCCAGCAGCCGCACGGGACAGTTGATTGGCTACACCTTC. Translated: CASSRTGQLIGYTF.

This clonotype was counted only a few times. The chain is built from TRBV28 and TRBJ2-2; TRBD2 is a possible D gene (5 bases). There are 13 residues in the CDR3. The germline V gene encodes CDR1 MDHEN and CDR2 SYDVKM. Trimming left V 7 bases short and J 0 bases short, with 6 bases between. CDR3 DNA sequence: TGTGCCAGCACCGGGACGAACACCGGGGAGCTGTTTTTT. Translating it yields CASTGTNTGELFF.

The chain links TRBV15 to TRBJ1-5; D is ambiguous. There are 14 residues in the CDR3. Trimming shortened V by 0 bases and J by 6 bases, and 9 bases separated the two germline ends. Germline CDR1 reads LNHNV; CDR2 reads YYDKDF (reference sequence). CDR3 protein: CATSRDRAAQPQHF. CDR3 nucleotides: TGTGCCACCAGCAGAGATAGAGCAGCTCAGCCCCAGCATTTT.

This clonotype was seen at least ten times. The chain uses TRBV6-1 and TRBJ2-7; D gene uncertain. This CDR3 spans 13 amino acids. V shed 5 bases and J shed 0 bases, with 8 bases lying between them. Germline CDR1 MNHNS, CDR2 SASEGT. CDR3 nucleotide sequence: TGTGCCAGCAGTTCGCCCAACTCCTACGAGCAGTACTTC. Its protein product is CASSSPNSYEQYF.

This clonotype was seen a few times. The J gene is TRBJ2-7, the V gene TRBV18; 8 bases agree with TRBD1. The CDR3 has 13 amino acids. The germline CDR1 and CDR2 sequences are KGHSH and LQKENI. After removal of 3 bases from V and 7 bases from J, the junction contained 5 bases not matched to a gene. The CDR3 protein is CASSPEQGGEQYF. In DNA form, the CDR3 reads TGTGCCAGCTCACCCGAACAGGGGGGAGAGCAGTACTTC.

The chain has TRBV9 and TRBJ1-1, with D possibly matching TRBD1 (5 bases). Germline V gene data show CDR1 as SGDLS and CDR2 as YYNGEE. The CDR3 is 16 residues long. Trimming left V 0 bases short and J 0 bases short, with 12 bases between. CDR3 sequence reads: CASSVGLQGLNTEAFF. As DNA, the CDR3 is TGTGCCAGCAGCGTAGGACTGCAGGGTCTGAACACTGAAGCTTTCTTT.

This clonotype was counted ten times or more. The chain is built from TRBV6-6 and TRBJ2-1; D is tentatively TRBD1 or TRBD2 (5 bases each). Germline-derived CDR1 and CDR2 are MNHNY and SVGAGI (reference sequence). V gave up 0 bases and J gave up 5 bases, with 11 bases separating them. The CDR3 sequence is 15 residues long. CDR3 in amino acids: CASSYSGDGNNEQFF. The CDR3 nucleotides read TGTGCCAGCAGTTACTCGGGGGACGGAAACAATGAGCAGTTCTTC.

In this sample, this clonotype turned up many times. The chain links TRBV12-3 or TRBV12-4 to TRBJ2-1, with a weak D call TRBD1 (5 bases). The CDR3 has 13 amino acids. The V gene lost 4 bases and the J gene lost 9 bases, with 13 bases spanning the gap. DNA for the CDR3: TGTGCCAGCAGTTCCAATTTTAGGGGTGAGCAGTTCTTC. Its translation is CASSSNFRGEQFF.

The chain has TRBV5-6 and TRBJ2-7; the D gene is possibly TRBD1 (8 bases). With 2 bases removed from V and 3 bases from J, the gap between germline ends came to 12 bases. This CDR3 contains 14 residues. Germline loops: CDR1 SGHDT, CDR2 YYEEEE. The CDR3 loop is CASSLQGGLYEQYF. The CDR3 region has the DNA TGTGCCAGCAGCTTACAGGGGGGGCTCTACGAGCAGTACTTC.

This clonotype showed up many times. The J gene is TRBJ1-5, the V gene TRBV5-6, with 7 bases that match TRBD1. After removal of 3 bases from V and 5 bases from J, the junction contained 11 bases not matched to a gene. Germline values: CDR1 SGHDT, CDR2 YYEEEE. CDR3 length: 16 residues. The CDR3 is CASSSSRTGLYQPQHF. DNA for the CDR3: TGTGCCAGCAGCTCCTCACGGACAGGATTATATCAGCCCCAGCATTTT. Using reference TRBV5-6 and TRBJ1-5 for the parts outside the CDR3, the full variable domain is DAGVTQSPTHLIKTRGQQVTLRCSPKSGHDTVSWYQQALGQGPQFIFQYYEEEERQRGNFPDRFSGHQFPNYSSELNVNALLLGDSALYLCASSSSRTGLYQPQHFGDGTRLSIL.

This clonotype was found a few times. The gene calls are TRBV20-1 and TRBJ2-4, with 10 bases that match TRBD1. With V trimmed by 1 base and J by 6 bases, 6 bases remained unmatched. CDR3 length equals 15 residues. Germline CDR1 DFQATT, CDR2 SNEGSKA (reference sequence). The CDR3 spells CSARARDRGGNIQYF. In nucleotides, the CDR3 is TGCAGTGCTAGAGCCCGGGACAGGGGAGGAAACATTCAGTACTTC.

This clonotype was seen ten or more times. The chain combines TRBV7-3 with TRBJ2-2; 9 bases map to TRBD1. V shed 6 bases and J 3 bases; nucleotides not matched to a gene: 5. Germline CDR1 and CDR2: SGHTA and FQGTGA. The CDR3 totals 15 residues. The CDR3 DNA sequence: TGTGCCAGCAGACAAACAGGGGGCCACACCGGGGAGCTGTTTTTT. Its protein is CASRQTGGHTGELFF.

V is TRBV20-1 and J is TRBJ2-7, with TRBD1 matching over 9 bases. There are 16 residues in the CDR3. V lost 5 bases to trimming and J lost 3 bases; unmatched junction nucleotides: 14. Germline loops: CDR1 DFQATT, CDR2 SNEGSKA (reference sequence). CDR3 nucleotide sequence: TGCAGTGCTGAACTAACCTCCGGGACAGGGAGCTACGAGCAGTACTTC. Encoded protein: CSAELTSGTGSYEQYF.

This clonotype was counted ten times or more. This chain's CDR3 is CASSLRLADNEQFF. CDR3 bases: TGTGCCAGCAGCTTACGGTTAGCGGACAATGAGCAGTTCTTC. This chain links TRBV7-9 with TRBJ2-1; D might be TRBD2 (6 bases). The CDR3 loop spans 14 amino acids. Germline loops: CDR1 SEHNR, CDR2 FQNEAQ (reference sequence). V dropped 2 bases and J dropped 5 bases, with 10 bases sitting between them.

V gene TRBV7-9 combines with J gene TRBJ2-3; weak D call: TRBD2 (11 bases). V shed 2 bases and J shed 10 bases, with 28 bases lying between them. This CDR3 has 18 amino acids. The germline CDR1 and CDR2 sequences are SEHNR and FQNEAQ (reference sequence). CDR3 nucleotide sequence: TGTGCCAGCAGCTTAACGGGACAGGGGAAACTAGCGGGAGAACCGCAGTATTTT. It encodes CASSLTGQGKLAGEPQYF.

This clonotype has ten or more counts. The rearrangement joins TRBV11-1 to TRBJ2-2; TRBD1 is a possible D gene (5 bases). The V gene's germline CDR1 is SGHAT and CDR2 FQDESV (reference sequence). The CDR3 has 16 amino acids. V was trimmed by 1 base and J by 3 bases, leaving 12 bases between them. The CDR3 nucleotides read TGTGCCAGCAGCTTAGGACAGAGCCTACACACCGGGGAGCTGTTTTTT. Encoded protein: CASSLGQSLHTGELFF.

This clonotype was seen repeatedly, ten times or more. The CDR3 protein is CASSADILEEQYF. As DNA, the CDR3 is TGTGCCAGCAGCGCCGACATCCTCGAGGAGCAGTACTTC. The V and J genes are TRBV7-9 and TRBJ2-7; no clear D. There are 13 residues in the CDR3. V lost 5 bases and J 7 bases, leaving 15 bases between the germline ends. Germline loops: CDR1 SEHNR, CDR2 FQNEAQ (reference sequence).

The chain uses TRBV11-2 and TRBJ2-4; D may be TRBD1 (9 bases). The ends were cut back, 5 bases at V and 9 bases at J, with 20 bases in the middle. The CDR3 has 15 amino acids. Germline CDR1 SGHAT, CDR2 FQNNGV. The DNA of the CDR3 is TGTGCCAGCAGCCCGGGAGGGACAGGGTTGGGCATTCAGTACTTC. This codes for CASSPGGTGLGIQYF.

This rearrangement joins TRBV9 to TRBJ1-5; D ambiguous. The CDR3 spans 13 residues. Trimming pared 2 bases from V and 0 bases from J, leaving 3 bases between. Germline V gene sequence: CDR1 SGDLS, CDR2 YYNGEE. The CDR3 here is CASSVNSNQPQHF. CDR3 coding DNA: TGTGCCAGCAGCGTCAATAGCAATCAGCCCCAGCATTTT.

This clonotype has ten or more counts. The chain joins TRBV28 to TRBJ1-4; possible D gene TRBD1, 6 bases. CDR1 and CDR2 from the germline V gene are MDHEN and SYDVKM. V was pared by 6 bases and J by 8 bases, with 16 bases between. This CDR3 is built from 14 residues. The CDR3 region is CASRYLKGGEKLFF. The CDR3, as DNA: TGTGCCAGCAGGTACTTAAAAGGGGGAGAAAAACTGTTTTTT.